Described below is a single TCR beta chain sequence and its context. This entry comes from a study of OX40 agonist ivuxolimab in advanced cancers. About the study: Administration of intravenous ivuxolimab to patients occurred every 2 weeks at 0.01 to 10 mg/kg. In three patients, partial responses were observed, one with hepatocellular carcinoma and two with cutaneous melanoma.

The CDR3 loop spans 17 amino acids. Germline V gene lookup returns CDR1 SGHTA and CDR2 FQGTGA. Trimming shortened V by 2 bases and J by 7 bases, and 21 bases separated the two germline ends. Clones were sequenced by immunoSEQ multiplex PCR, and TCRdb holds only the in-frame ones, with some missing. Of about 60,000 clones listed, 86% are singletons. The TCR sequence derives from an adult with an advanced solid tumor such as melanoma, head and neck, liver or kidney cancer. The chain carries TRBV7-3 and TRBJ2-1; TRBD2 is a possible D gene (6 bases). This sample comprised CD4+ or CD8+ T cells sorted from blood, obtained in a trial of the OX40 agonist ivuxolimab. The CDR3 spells CASSLVPIAGRLNEQFF. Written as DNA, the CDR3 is TGTGCCAGCAGCTTAGTCCCCATCGCGGGGAGGCTTAATGAGCAGTTCTTC.